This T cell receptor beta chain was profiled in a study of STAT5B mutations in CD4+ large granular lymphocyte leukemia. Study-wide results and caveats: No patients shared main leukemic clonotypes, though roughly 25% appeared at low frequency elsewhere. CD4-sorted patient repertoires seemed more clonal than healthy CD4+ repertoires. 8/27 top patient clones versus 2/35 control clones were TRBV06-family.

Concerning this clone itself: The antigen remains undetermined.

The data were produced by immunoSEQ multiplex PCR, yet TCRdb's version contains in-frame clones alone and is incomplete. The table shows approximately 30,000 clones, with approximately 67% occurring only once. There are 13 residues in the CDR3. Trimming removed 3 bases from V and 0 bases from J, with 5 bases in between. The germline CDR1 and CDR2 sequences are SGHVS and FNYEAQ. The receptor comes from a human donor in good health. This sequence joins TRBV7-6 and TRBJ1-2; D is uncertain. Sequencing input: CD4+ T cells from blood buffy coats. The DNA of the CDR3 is TGTGCCAGCAGCTTCGACCCTAACTATGGCTACACCTTC. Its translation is CASSFDPNYGYTF.